The 4 T cell receptor beta chains given below trace back to one sample, sequenced in a study of neurological immune-mediated disorders. TCRdb re-called the 5' RACE reads with MiXCR, one entry per CDR3 protein. The sample consists of 25,000 to 35,000 distinct CDR3 sequences, 15% of them appearing once. Sequenced material: PBMCs. The receptor set was obtained from a man aged 70 or older in good health.

This clonotype was observed many times. J is TRBJ2-2 and V is TRBV28, with no clear D. The germline CDR1 and CDR2 sequences are MDHEN and SYDVKM. V was trimmed by 6 bases and J by 5 bases, leaving 13 bases between them. The CDR3 extends over 14 amino acids. The CDR3 spells CASRPTPTTGELFF. The CDR3 nucleotides read TGTGCCAGCAGGCCCACCCCAACGACCGGGGAGCTGTTTTTT.

This clonotype was seen many times. The CDR3 DNA reads as TGCAGTGCTAGAGAACCCTCGTCCAGGGTGAATGGCTACACCTTC. Protein product: CSAREPSSRVNGYTF. V gene TRBV20-1 combines with J gene TRBJ1-2; maybe TRBD1 (5 bases). The V gene's germline CDR1 is DFQATT and CDR2 SNEGSKA (reference sequence). The CDR3 has 15 residues. V lost 0 bases, J lost 6 bases, and 17 bases lay in between.

Many counts were recorded for this clonotype. J is TRBJ2-1 and V is TRBV9; 13 nucleotides agree with TRBD2. Germline-derived CDR1 and CDR2 are SGDLS and YYNGEE. With V trimmed by 3 bases and J by 8 bases, 5 bases remained unmatched. CDR3 length: 15 amino acids. CDR3 DNA: TGTGCCAGCAGCGACCGGACTAGCGGGGGAGATGAGCAGTTCTTC. This translates into CASSDRTSGGDEQFF.

At least ten counts were recorded for this clonotype. This rearrangement joins TRBV24-1 to TRBJ2-3; possible D gene TRBD2, 6 bases. Trimming shortened V by 6 bases and J by 2 bases, and 17 bases separated the two germline ends. CDR3 size: 16 residues. Per germline, CDR1 KGHDR and CDR2 SFDVKD. CDR3 in amino acids: CATSQTTGVNTDTQYF. The CDR3 bases are TGTGCCACCAGTCAAACTACGGGGGTCAACACAGATACGCAGTATTTT.